This TCR beta chain is drawn from a study of spatial heterogeneity in lung cancer. Individual TCR cDNA molecules each bore their own unique molecular identifier. TCRdb used MiXCR to reprocess the 5' RACE reads, holding one entry per CDR3 protein. The sample contains more than 80,000 distinct CDR3 sequences, over 9.5% of which appear only once. The time point denotes: sample taken at primary tumor resection. Frozen PBMC, nontumor lung or tumor provided whole RNA, which was sequenced unsorted. V dropped 5 bases and J dropped 2 bases, with 13 bases sitting between them. The CDR3 sequence is 14 residues long. The V gene's germline CDR1 is LNHDA and CDR2 SQIVND (reference sequence).

The chain carries TRBV19 and TRBJ2-7; D may be TRBD1 (6 bases). The TCR comes from a male donor with early-stage non-small cell lung cancer. The sequencing here drew on PBMCs, taken at surgery. The CDR3 loop reads CASSRTQGPYEQYF. The CDR3 DNA reads TGTGCCAGTAGTCGAACACAGGGCCCCTACGAGCAGTACTTC.